This is a list of T cell receptor beta chains from one sample in a study of blood T cell repertoires in COVID-19. TCRdb's table, derived via immunoSEQ multiplex PCR, lists solely in-frame clones and lacks some. The data show 90,000 or so clones, about 85% seen once. The specimen was peripheral blood. Source of these receptors: a man between 60 and 75 years old with acute or convalescent COVID-19. Each CDR3 is given with its conserved first and last residue. D genes are given only for firm matches. Where a row states a size, it is once, few, many or the class of an expanded clone; other rows omit it.

NA,TRBJ2-7,TRBV3-1/TRBV3-2,NA,TGTGCCAGCAGCCCACCGACAGGAGGCTACGAGCAGTACTTC,CASSPPTGGYEQYF
NA,TRBJ2-7,TRBV11-2,TRBD1,TGTGCCAGCAGCCCGGGACAGTGGGGCTACGAGCAGTACTTC,CASSPGQWGYEQYF
NA,TRBJ2-3,TRBV29-1,NA,TGCAGCGCTACAGGGCGGTCAATTACAGATACGCAGTATTTT,CSATGRSITDTQYF
few,TRBJ2-1,TRBV7-9,TRBD2,TGTGCCAGCAGTCCGGCGGGAGCATACAATGAGCAGTTCTTC,CASSPAGAYNEQFF
NA,TRBJ2-1,TRBV4-3,NA,TGCGCCAGCAGCCTTTACAGGGGGGGTAACAATGAGCAGTTCTTC,CASSLYRGGNNEQFF
NA,TRBJ1-4,TRBV13,NA,TGTGCCAGCAGCATGACAGGTCGGGAAGAAAAACTGTTTTTT,CASSMTGREEKLFF
NA,TRBJ2-1,TRBV11-1,NA,TGTGCCAGCAGCCCTCGAGGACTTGCCAGGACCTTAGAGCAGTTCTTC,CASSPRGLARTLEQFF
once,TRBJ2-7,TRBV3-1/TRBV3-2,TRBD2,TGTGCCAGCAGCCAAGATCCGACTAGCGGCCACGAGCAGTACTTC,CASSQDPTSGHEQYF
NA,TRBJ1-5,TRBV19,TRBD1,TGTGCCAGTAGTATATCCCGACAGGGAGCGGCCACTTCCAATCAGCCCCAGCATTTT,CASSISRQGAATSNQPQHF
NA,TRBJ2-1,TRBV5-5,TRBD2,TGTGCCAGCAGCTTCACTAGCGGGGGGAATGAGCAGTTCTTC,CASSFTSGGNEQFF
NA,TRBJ1-1,TRBV5-4,NA,TGTGCCTTCTGGACAGATGCTGAAGCTTTCTTT,CAFWTDAEAFF
NA,TRBJ2-7,TRBV10-1,TRBD1,TGCGCCAGCAGCGGAACAGGGGGGACCTATGACGAGCAGTACTTC,CASSGTGGTYDEQYF